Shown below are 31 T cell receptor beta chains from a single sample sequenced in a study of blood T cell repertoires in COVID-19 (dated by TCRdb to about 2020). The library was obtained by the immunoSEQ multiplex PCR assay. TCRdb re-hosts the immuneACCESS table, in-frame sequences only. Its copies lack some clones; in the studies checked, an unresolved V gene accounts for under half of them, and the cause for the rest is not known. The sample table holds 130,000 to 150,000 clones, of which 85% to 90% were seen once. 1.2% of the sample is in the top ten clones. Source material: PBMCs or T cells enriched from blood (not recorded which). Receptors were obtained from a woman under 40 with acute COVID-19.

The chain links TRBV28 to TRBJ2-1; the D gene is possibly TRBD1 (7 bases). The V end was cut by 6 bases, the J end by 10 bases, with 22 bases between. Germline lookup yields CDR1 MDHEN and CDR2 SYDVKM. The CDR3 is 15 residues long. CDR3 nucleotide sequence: TGTGCCAGCAGGTATGACAGGGTGGAGACTAGAGAGCAGTTCTTC. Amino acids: CASRYDRVETREQFF.

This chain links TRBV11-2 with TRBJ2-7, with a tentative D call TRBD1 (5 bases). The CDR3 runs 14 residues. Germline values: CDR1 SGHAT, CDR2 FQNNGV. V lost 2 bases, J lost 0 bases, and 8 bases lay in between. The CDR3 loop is CASSLRQSSYEQYF. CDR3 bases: TGTGCCAGCAGCTTAAGACAGAGCTCCTACGAGCAGTACTTC.

In nucleotides, the CDR3 is TGCGCCAGCAGAGACCTGGCGGGAGCAGATACGCAGTATTTT. Its protein product is CASRDLAGADTQYF. The chain employs TRBV5-1 and TRBJ2-3; 7 bases are shared with TRBD2. The germline V gene has CDR1 SGHRS and CDR2 YFSETQ. The trim removed 5 bases at V and 4 bases at J, leaving 7 bases unmatched. The CDR3 length is 14 residues.

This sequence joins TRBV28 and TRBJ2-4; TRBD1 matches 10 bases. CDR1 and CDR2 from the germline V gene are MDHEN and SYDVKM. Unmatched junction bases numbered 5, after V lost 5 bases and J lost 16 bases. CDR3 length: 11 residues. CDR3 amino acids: CASSAGQGPYF. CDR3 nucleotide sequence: TGTGCCAGCAGTGCGGGACAGGGGCCCTACTTC.

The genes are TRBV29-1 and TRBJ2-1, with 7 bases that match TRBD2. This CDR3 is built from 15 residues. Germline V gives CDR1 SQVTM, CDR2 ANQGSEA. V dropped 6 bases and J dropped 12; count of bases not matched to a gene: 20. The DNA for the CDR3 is TGCAGCGTCGCAGAGGCTAGCGGAACTCCCATGGGGCAGTTCTTC. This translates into CSVAEASGTPMGQFF.

The CDR3 here is CAWSPQGRRLGNQPQHF. The CDR3 DNA reads as TGTGCCTGGAGTCCACAGGGCAGGAGGTTGGGCAATCAGCCCCAGCATTTT. This sequence joins TRBV30 and TRBJ1-5, with D possibly TRBD1 on 6 matching bases. In germline, CDR1 is GTSNPN, CDR2 SVGIG (reference sequence). The CDR3 has 17 amino acids. V was shortened by 2 bases and J by 2 bases, with 19 bases between the two germline ends.

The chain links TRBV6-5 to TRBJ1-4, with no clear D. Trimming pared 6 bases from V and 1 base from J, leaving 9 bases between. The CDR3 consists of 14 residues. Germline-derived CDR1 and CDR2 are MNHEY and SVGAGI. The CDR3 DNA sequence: TGTGCCAGCAGATCCAGGCTAACTAATGAAAAACTGTTTTTT. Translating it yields CASRSRLTNEKLFF.

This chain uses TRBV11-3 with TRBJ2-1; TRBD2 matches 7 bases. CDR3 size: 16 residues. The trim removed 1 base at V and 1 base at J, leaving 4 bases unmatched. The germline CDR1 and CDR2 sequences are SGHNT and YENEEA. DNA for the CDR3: TGTGCCAGCAGCTTAGCCGGGAGGTATTCCTACAATGAGCAGTTCTTC. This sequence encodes CASSLAGRYSYNEQFF.

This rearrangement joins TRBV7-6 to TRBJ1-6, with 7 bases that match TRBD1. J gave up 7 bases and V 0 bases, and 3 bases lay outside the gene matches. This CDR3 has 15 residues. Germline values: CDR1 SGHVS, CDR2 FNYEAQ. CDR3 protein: CASSLAAGGNSPLHF. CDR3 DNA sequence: TGTGCCAGCAGCTTAGCCGCAGGGGGAAATTCACCCCTCCACTTT.

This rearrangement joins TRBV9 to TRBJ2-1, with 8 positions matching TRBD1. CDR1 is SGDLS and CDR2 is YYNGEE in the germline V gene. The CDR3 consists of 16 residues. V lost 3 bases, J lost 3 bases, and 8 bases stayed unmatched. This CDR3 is CASSDNRDRIYNEQFF. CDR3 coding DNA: TGTGCCAGCAGCGACAACCGGGACAGGATCTACAATGAGCAGTTCTTC.

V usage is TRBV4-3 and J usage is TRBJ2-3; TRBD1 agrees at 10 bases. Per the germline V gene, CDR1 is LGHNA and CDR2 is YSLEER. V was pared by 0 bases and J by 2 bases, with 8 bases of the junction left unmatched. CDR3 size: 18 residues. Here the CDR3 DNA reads TGCGCCAGCAGCCAAGAGTCCGGGACAGGGGTCGCCACAGATACGCAGTATTTT. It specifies CASSQESGTGVATDTQYF.

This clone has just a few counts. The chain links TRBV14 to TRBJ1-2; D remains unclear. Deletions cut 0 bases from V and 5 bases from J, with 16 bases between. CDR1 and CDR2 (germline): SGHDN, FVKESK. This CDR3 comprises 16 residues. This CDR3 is CASSQDYNSGVYGYTF. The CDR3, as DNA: TGTGCCAGCAGCCAAGATTACAACAGCGGCGTTTATGGCTACACCTTC.

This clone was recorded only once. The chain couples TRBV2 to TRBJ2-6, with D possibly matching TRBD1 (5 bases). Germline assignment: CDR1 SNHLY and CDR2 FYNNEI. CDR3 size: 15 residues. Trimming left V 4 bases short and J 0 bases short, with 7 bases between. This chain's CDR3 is CASSGDSSGANVLTF. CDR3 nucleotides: TGTGCCAGCAGTGGAGACAGCTCTGGGGCCAACGTCCTGACTTTC.

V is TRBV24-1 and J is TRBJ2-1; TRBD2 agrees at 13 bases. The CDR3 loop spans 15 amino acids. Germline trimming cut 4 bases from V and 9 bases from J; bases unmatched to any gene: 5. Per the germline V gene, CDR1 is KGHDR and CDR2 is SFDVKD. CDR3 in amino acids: CATSELTSGRTEQFF. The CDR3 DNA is TGTGCCACCAGTGAACTGACTAGCGGGAGGACTGAGCAGTTCTTC.

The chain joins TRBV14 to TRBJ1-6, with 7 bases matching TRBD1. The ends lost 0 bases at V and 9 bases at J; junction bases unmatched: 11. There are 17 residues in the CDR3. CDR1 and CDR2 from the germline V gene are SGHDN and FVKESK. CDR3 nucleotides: TGTGCCAGCAGCCAAGACTATGGGGACAGTGCTGGTTCACCCCTCCACTTT. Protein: CASSQDYGDSAGSPLHF. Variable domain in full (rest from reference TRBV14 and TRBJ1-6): EAGVTQFPSHSVIEKGQTVTLRCDPISGHDNLYWYRRVMGKEIKFLLHFVKESKQDESGMPNNRFLAERTGGTYSTLKVQPAELEDSGVYFCASSQDYGDSAGSPLHFGNGTRLTVT.

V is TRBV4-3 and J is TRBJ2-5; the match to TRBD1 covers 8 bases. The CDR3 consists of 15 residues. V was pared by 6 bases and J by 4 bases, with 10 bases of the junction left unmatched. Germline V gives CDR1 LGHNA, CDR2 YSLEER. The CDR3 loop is CASSQNQGAGETQYF. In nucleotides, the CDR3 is TGCGCCAGCAGTCAAAACCAGGGGGCCGGAGAGACCCAGTACTTC.

The CDR3 region is CSVGGQGNEQYF. The CDR3 bases are TGCAGCGTTGGGGGGCAGGGAAACGAGCAGTACTTC. This chain uses TRBV29-1 with TRBJ2-7; a weak D match, TRBD1 (6 bases). From germline, CDR1 is SQVTM and CDR2 ANQGSEA. With 4 bases removed from V and 5 bases from J, the gap between germline ends came to 12 bases. CDR3 length: 12 residues.

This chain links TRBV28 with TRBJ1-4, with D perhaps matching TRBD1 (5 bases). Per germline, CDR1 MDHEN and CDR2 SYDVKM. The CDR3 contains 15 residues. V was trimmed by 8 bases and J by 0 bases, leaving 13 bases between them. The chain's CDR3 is CASSGAAATNEKLFF. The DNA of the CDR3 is TGTGCCAGCTCTGGGGCAGCTGCAACTAATGAAAAACTGTTTTTT.

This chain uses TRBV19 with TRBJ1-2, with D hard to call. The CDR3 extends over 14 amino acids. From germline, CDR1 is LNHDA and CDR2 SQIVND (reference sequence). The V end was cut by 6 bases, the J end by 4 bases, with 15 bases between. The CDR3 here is CASRRDGIGYGYTF. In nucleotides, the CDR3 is TGTGCCAGTAGGAGAGACGGGATTGGCTATGGCTACACCTTC.

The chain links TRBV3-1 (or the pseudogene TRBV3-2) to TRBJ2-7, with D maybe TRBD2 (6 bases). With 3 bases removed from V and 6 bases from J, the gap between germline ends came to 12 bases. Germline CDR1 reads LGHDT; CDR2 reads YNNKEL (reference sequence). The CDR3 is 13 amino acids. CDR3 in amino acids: CASSQGLLGEQYF. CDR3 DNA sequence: TGTGCCAGCAGCCAGGGACTGCTGGGCGAGCAGTACTTC.

The CDR3 sequence is CASSDGVTNYGYTF. The CDR3 DNA reads TGCGCCAGCAGCGACGGAGTTACTAACTATGGCTACACCTTC. The V and J genes are TRBV4-1 and TRBJ1-2; D remains ambiguous. CDR1 MGHRA and CDR2 YSYEKL come from the germline V gene. The V end lost 5 bases, the J end lost 0 bases, and 10 bases lay between the germline ends. The CDR3 is 14 residues long.

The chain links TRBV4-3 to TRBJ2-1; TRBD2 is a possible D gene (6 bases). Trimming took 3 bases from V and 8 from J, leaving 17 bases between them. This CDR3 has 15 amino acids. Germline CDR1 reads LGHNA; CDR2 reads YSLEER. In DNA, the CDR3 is TGCGCCAGCAGCCATCAAAAACTTTCGGGGGATGAGCAGTTCTTC. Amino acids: CASSHQKLSGDEQFF.

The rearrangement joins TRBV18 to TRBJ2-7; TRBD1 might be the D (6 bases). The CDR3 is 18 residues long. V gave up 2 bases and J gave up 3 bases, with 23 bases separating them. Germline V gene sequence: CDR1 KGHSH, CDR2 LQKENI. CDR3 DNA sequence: TGTGCCAGCTCACCAAGGGACATATTCCTCTTTGGGAGCTACGAGCAGTACTTC. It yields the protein CASSPRDIFLFGSYEQYF. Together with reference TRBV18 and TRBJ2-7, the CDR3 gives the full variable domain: NAGVMQNPRHLVRRRGQEARLRCSPMKGHSHVYWYRQLPEEGLKFMVYLQKENIIDESGMPKERFSAEFPKEGPSILRIQQVVRGDSAAYFCASSPRDIFLFGSYEQYFGPGTRLTVT.

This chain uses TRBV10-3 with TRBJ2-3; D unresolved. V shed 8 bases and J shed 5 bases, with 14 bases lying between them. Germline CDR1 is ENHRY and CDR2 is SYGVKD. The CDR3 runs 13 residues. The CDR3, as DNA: TGTGCCATCGGTAGATCTGCCGGAGATACGCAGTATTTT. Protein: CAIGRSAGDTQYF.

CDR3: CAGDTGGESYEQYF. In nucleotides, the CDR3 is TGTGCCGGGGATACAGGGGGCGAATCCTACGAGCAGTACTTC. The V and J genes are TRBV2 and TRBJ2-7; TRBD1 matches 9 bases. Germline V lookup: CDR1 SNHLY, CDR2 FYNNEI. Trimming cost V 11 bases and J 1 base; bases outside gene matches: 9. The CDR3 runs 14 residues. Looking up the rest from reference TRBV2 and TRBJ2-7 gives the full variable domain: EPEVTQTPSHQVTQMGQEVILRCVPISNHLYFYWYRQILGQKVEFLVSFYNNEISEKSEIFDDQFSVERPDGSNFTLKIRSTKLEDSAMYFCAGDTGGESYEQYFGPGTRLTVT.

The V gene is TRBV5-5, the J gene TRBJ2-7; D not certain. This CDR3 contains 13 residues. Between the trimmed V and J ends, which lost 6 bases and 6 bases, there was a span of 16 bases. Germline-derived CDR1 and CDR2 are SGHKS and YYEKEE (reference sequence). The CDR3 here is CASNGVCVLEQYF. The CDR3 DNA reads TGTGCCAGCAATGGAGTATGTGTCCTCGAGCAGTACTTC.

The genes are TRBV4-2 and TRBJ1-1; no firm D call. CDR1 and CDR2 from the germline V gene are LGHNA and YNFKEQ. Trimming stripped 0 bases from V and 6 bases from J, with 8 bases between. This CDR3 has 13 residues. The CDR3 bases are TGTGCCAGCAGCCAAGACCAGCGGGCTGAAGCTTTCTTT. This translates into CASSQDQRAEAFF.

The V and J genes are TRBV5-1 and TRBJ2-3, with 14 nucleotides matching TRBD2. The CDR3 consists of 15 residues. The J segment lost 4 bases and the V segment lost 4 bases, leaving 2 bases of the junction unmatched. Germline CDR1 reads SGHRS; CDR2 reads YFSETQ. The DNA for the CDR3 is TGCGCCAGCAGCCGACTAGCGGGAGGGGCAGATACGCAGTATTTT. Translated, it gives CASSRLAGGADTQYF.

In DNA, the CDR3 is TGTGCCAGCAGTTCGACCGGGACAGCAAACAATGAGCAGTTCTTC. The encoded protein is CASSSTGTANNEQFF. This chain joins TRBV28 and TRBJ2-1; 7 bases are a match to TRBD1. V lost 4 bases and J lost 5; bases outside the gene matches: 8. Germline-derived CDR1 and CDR2 are MDHEN and SYDVKM. The CDR3 contains 15 residues.

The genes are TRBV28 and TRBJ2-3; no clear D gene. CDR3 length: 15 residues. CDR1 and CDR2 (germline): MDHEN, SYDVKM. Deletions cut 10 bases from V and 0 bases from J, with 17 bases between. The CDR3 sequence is CATLSKVGSTDTQYF. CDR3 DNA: TGTGCCACCCTCAGCAAGGTCGGGAGCACAGATACGCAGTATTTT.

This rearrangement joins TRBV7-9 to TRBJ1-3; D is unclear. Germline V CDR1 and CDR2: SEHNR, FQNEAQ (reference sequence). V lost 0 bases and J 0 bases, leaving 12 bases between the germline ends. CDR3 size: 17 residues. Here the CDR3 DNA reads TGTGCCAGCAGCTTAGCAGGTGGAGGAGACTCTGGAAACACCATATATTTT. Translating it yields CASSLAGGGDSGNTIYF.